This TCR beta chain stems from a study of blood T cell repertoires in COVID-19. The table came from immunoSEQ multiplex PCR; TCRdb's copy has only in-frame clones and leaves some out. In the table there are just over 50,000 clones, roughly 84% of which are singletons. The sequencing input was peripheral blood. The sequence was collected from a man older than 75 with active COVID-19.

In DNA, the CDR3 is TGTGCTAGTGGTTTGGAGGCCAGCGGGAGGTTGGACGAGCAGTACTTC. Translating gives CASGLEASGRLDEQYF. V gene TRBV12-5 combines with J gene TRBJ2-7; 9 bases are a match to TRBD2. This CDR3 comprises 16 residues. In germline, CDR1 is LGHNT, CDR2 FRNRAP. The J segment lost 5 bases and the V segment lost 1 base, leaving 9 bases of the junction unmatched. Looking up the rest from reference TRBV12-5 and TRBJ2-7 gives the full variable domain: DARVTQTPRHKVTEMGQEVTMRCQPILGHNTVFWYRQTMMQGLELLAYFRNRAPLDDSGMPKDRFSAEMPDATLATLKIQPSEPRDSAVYFCASGLEASGRLDEQYFGPGTRLTVT.